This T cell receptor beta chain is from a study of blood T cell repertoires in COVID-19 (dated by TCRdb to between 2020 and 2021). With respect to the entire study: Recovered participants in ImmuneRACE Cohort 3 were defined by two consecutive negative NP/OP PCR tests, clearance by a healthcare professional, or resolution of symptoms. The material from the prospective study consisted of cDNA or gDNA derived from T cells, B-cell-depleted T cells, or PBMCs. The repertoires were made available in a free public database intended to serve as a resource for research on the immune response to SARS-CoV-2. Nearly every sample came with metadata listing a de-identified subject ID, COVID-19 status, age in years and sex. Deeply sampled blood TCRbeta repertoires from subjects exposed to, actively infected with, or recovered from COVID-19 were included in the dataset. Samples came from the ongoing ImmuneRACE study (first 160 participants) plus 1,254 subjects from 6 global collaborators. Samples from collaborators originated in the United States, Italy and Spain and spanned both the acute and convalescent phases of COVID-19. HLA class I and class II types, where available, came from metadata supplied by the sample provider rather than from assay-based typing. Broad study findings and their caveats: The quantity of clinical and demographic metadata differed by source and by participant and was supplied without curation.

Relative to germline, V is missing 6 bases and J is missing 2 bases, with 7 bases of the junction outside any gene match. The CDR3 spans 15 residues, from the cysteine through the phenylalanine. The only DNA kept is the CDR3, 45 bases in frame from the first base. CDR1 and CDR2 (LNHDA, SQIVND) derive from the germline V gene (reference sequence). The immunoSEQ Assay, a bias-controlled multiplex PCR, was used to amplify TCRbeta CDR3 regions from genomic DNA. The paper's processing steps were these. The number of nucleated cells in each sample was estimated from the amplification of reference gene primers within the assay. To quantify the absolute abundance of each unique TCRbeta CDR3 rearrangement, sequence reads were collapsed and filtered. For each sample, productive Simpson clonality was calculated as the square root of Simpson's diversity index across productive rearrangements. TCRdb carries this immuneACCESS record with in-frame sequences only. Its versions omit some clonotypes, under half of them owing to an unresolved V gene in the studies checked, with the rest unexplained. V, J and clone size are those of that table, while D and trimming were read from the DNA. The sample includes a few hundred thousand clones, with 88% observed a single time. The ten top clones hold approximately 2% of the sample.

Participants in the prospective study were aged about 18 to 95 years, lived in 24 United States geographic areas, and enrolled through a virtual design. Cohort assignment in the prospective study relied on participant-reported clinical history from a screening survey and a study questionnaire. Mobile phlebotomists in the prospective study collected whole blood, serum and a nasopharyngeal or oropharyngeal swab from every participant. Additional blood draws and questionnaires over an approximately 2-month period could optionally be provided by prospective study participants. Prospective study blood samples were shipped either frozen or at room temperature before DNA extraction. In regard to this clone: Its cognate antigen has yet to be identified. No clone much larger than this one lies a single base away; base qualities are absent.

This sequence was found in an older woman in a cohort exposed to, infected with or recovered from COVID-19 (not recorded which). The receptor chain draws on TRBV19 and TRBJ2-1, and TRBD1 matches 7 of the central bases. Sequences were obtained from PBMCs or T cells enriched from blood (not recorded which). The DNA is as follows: TGTGCCAGTAGGGGTAGGGACAGACCCTACAATGAGCAGTTCTTC. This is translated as CASRGRDRPYNEQFF.